This T cell receptor beta chain was observed in a study of shared clonotypes between healthy human individuals. Germline CDR1 and CDR2: SGHRS and YFSETQ. The CDR3 is made up of 17 amino acids. Deletions cut 1 base from V and 4 bases from J, with 20 bases between. Concerning this clone: The antigen remains undetermined.

Overall study findings and caveats: Relative to their counterparts shared across all four donors, non-shared clonotypes exhibited diminished generation probabilities. Across subsets, estimated richness was generally greater for naive than for memory populations.

Investigators spread the genomic DNA of each subset evenly over several immunoSEQ plates. The assay was immunoSEQ multiplex PCR, and TCRdb's table has in-frame clones only and misses some. This table has roughly 1.5 million clones, nearly 99% appearing once. This sequence joins TRBV5-1 and TRBJ2-5; D is tentatively TRBD1 or TRBD2 (5 bases each). This TCR derives from a young man in good health. The sample was naive CD4+ T cells sorted from blood. Subset meaning: CD45RA+ positively selected. CDR3 region: CASSLWSPRGRAETQYF. The CDR3 coding sequence is TGCGCCAGCAGCTTGTGGTCCCCCCGGGGCAGAGCAGAGACCCAGTACTTC.